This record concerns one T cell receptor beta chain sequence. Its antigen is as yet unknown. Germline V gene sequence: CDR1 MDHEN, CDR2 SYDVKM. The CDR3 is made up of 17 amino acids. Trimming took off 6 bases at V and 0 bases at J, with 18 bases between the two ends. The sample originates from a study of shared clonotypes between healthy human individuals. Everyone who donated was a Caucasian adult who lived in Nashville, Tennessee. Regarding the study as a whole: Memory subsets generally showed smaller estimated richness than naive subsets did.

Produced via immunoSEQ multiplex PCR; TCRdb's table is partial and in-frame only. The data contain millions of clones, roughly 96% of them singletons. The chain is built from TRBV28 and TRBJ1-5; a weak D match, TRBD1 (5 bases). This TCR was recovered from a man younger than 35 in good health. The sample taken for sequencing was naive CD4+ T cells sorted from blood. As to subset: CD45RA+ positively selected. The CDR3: CASSRWGAGGSNQPQHF. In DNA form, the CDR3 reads TGTGCCAGCAGCCGATGGGGCGCGGGTGGTAGCAATCAGCCCCAGCATTTT.